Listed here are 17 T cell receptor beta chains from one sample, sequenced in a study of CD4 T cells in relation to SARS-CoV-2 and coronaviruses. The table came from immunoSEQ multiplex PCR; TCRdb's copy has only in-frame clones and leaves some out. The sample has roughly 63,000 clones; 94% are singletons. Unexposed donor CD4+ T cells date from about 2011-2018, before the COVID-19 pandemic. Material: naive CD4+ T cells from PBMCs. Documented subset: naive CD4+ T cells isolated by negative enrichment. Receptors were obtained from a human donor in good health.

DNA for the CDR3: TGTGCCAGCAGCCTTCGGGGAGAGACCCAGTACTTC. This encodes CASSLRGETQYF. The chain recombines TRBV7-9 with TRBJ2-5, with a possible D match to TRBD2 (5 bases). The CDR3 spans 12 residues. Germline V CDR1 and CDR2: SEHNR, FQNEAQ (reference sequence). V gave up 5 bases and J gave up 4 bases, with 8 bases separating them.

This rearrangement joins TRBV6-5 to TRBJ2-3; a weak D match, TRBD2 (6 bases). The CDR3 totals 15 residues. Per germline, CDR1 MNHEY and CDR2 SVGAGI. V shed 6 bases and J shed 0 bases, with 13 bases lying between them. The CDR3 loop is CASSWDSGSTDTQYF. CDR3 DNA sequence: TGTGCCAGCAGCTGGGATAGCGGTAGCACAGATACGCAGTATTTT.

This CDR3 is CASSPRTSGLETQYF. The CDR3 bases are TGTGCCAGCAGCCCGAGGACTAGCGGGCTCGAGACCCAGTACTTC. This sequence joins TRBV5-5 and TRBJ2-5; TRBD2 agrees at 11 bases. The V gene end was trimmed by 4 bases and the J gene end by 5 bases; junction bases not matched to a gene: 7. The CDR3 has 15 amino acids. The germline CDR1 and CDR2 sequences are SGHKS and YYEKEE (reference sequence).

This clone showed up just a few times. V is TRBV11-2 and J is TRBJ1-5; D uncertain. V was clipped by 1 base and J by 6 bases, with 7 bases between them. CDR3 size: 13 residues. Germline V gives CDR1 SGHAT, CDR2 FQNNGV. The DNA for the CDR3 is TGTGCCAGCAGCTTAGGGCTGGGTCAGCCCCAGCATTTT. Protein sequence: CASSLGLGQPQHF. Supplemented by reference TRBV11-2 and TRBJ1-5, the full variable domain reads EAGVAQSPRYKIIEKRQSVAFWCNPISGHATLYWYQQILGQGPKLLIQFQNNGVVDDSQLPKDRFSAERLKGVDSTLKIQPAKLEDSAVYLCASSLGLGQPQHFGDGTRLSIL.

The CDR3 coding sequence is TGTGCCAGCAGCTTAGACCCTGACATCGCTGAAGCTTTCTTT. Its translation is CASSLDPDIAEAFF. The chain joins TRBV7-2 to TRBJ1-1, with D unclear. Germline-derived CDR1 and CDR2 are SGHTA and FQGNSA. This CDR3 is built from 14 residues. V shed 1 base and J shed 6 bases, with 12 bases lying between them.

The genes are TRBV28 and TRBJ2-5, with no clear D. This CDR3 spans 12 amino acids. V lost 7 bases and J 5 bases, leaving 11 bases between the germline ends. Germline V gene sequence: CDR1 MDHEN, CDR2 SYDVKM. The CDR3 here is CASTLSAETQYF. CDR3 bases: TGTGCCAGCACCCTGTCAGCGGAGACCCAGTACTTC. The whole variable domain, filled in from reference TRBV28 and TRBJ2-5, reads DVKVTQSSRYLVKRTGEKVFLECVQDMDHENMFWYRQDPGLGLRLIYFSYDVKMKEKGDIPEGYSVSREKKERFSLILESASTNQTSMYLCASTLSAETQYFGPGTRLLVL.

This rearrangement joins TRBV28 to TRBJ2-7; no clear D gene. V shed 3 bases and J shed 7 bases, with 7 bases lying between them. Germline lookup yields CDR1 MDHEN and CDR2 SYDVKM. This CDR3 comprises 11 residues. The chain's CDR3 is CASSLSWEQYF. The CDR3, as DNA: TGTGCCAGCAGTTTGAGTTGGGAGCAGTACTTC.

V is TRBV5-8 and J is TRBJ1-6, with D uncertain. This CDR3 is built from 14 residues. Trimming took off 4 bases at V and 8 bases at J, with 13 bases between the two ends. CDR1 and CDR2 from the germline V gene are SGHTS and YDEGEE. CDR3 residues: CASSTDRVYSPLHF. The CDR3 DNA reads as TGTGCCAGCAGCACCGACCGGGTATATTCACCCCTCCACTTT.

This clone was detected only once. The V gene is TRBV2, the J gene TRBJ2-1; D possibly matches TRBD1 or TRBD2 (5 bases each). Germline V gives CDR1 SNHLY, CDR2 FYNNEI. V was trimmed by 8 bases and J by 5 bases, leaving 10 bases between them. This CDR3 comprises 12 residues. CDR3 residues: CASGDHHNEQFF. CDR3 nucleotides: TGTGCCAGCGGGGACCACCACAATGAGCAGTTCTTC.

The CDR3 nucleotides are TGTGCCAGTAACGCCACCCCAGAGACGGGCTACTATGGCTACACCTTC. Translation gives CASNATPETGYYGYTF. The J gene is TRBJ1-2, the V gene TRBV19; D not resolved. V was pared by 7 bases and J by 3 bases, with 21 bases between. The germline V gene has CDR1 LNHDA and CDR2 SQIVND (reference sequence). CDR3 length: 16 residues. Drawing the rest from reference TRBV19 and TRBJ1-2, the complete variable domain is DGGITQSPKYLFRKEGQNVTLSCEQNLNHDAMYWYRQDPGQGLRLIYYSQIVNDFQKGDIAEGYSVSREKKESFPLTVTSAQKNPTAFYLCASNATPETGYYGYTFGSGTRLTVV.

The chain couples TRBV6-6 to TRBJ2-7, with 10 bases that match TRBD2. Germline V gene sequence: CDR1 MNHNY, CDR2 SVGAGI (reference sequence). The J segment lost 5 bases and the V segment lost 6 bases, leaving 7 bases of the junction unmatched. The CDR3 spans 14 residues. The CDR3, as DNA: TGTGCCAGCAGGGATAGCGGGAGGTCAAACGAGCAGTACTTC. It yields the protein CASRDSGRSNEQYF.

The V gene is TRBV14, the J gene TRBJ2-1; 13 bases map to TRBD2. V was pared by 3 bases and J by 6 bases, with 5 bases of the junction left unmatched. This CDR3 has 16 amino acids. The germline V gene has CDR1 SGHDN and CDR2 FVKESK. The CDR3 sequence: CASSHLLAGGRNEQFF. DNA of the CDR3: TGTGCCAGCAGCCACCTACTAGCGGGAGGGCGCAATGAGCAGTTCTTC.

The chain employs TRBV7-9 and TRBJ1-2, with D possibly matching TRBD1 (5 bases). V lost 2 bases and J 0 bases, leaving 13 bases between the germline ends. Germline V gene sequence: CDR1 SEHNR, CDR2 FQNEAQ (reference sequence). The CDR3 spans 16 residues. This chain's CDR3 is CASSLQGMKPNYGYTF. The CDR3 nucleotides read TGTGCCAGCAGCTTACAGGGAATGAAGCCTAACTATGGCTACACCTTC.

The DNA for the CDR3 is TGTGCCAGCAGTCCACAGGGGTTTAGACCTACGCAGTATTTT. Translation: CASSPQGFRPTQYF. This rearrangement joins TRBV27 to TRBJ2-3; 7 nucleotides agree with TRBD1. V lost 5 bases, J lost 8 bases, and 10 bases stayed unmatched. From germline, CDR1 is MNHEY and CDR2 SMNVEV (reference sequence). CDR3 length: 14 residues.

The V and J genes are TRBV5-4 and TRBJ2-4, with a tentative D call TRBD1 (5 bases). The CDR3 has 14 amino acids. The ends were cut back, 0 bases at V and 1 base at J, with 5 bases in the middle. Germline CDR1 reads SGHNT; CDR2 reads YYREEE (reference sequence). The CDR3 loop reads CASSLDRAKNIQYF. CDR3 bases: TGTGCCAGCAGCTTGGACAGGGCCAAAAACATTCAGTACTTC.

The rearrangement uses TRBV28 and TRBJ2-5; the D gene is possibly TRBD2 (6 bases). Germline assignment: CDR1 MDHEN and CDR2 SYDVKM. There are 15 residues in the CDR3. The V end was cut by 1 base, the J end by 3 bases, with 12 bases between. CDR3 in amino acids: CASSLSEGGKETQYF. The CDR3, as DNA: TGTGCCAGCAGTTTATCCGAGGGAGGCAAAGAGACCCAGTACTTC.

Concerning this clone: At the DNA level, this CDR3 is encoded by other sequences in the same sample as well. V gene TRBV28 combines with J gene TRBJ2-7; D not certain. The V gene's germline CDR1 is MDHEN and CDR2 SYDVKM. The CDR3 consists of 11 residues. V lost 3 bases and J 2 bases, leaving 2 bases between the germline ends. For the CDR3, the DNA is TGTGCCAGCAGTTTGACCTACGAGCAGTACTTC. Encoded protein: CASSLTYEQYF.